This TCR beta chain appears in the sequencing data of a study of T cell changes during pregnancy in multiple sclerosis (dated by TCRdb to about 2019). In the study overall: Changes in the T cell repertoire over the course of pregnancy were examined in this study in women with multiple sclerosis.

The library was built by means of the immunoSEQ multiplex PCR assay. As stored in TCRdb, this immuneACCESS dataset retains in-frame rearrangements with V and J assigned. A fraction of the clones does not appear; measured against another copy, unresolved V genes explain less than half of the discrepancy, and the remainder lacks a known reason. The sample data list approximately 50,000 clones, and roughly nine tenths of these were observed just once. The top ten hold 0.39% of the sample. CDR1 and CDR2, looked up from the germline V gene, are SNHLY and FYNNEI. From the cysteine up to the phenylalanine, the CDR3 has a length of 18 residues. Just the 54-base CDR3 DNA is kept, in frame starting at base 1. V ends up 6 bases short and J 0 bases short, with an unmatched junction base count of 10. A word on this clone: Its specific antigen is unknown. Base quality data are lacking; no much larger clone is found one base away.

The V gene is TRBV2 and the J gene is TRBJ2-1; TRBD2 matches 11 bases in the middle. The origin of this receptor is a female donor with multiple sclerosis, enrolled in a pregnancy study. The sample consisted of CD4+ T cells from peripheral blood mononuclear cells, taken after pregnancy. The CDR3 corresponds to CASSPGTSGPISYNEQFF. The sequence in DNA is TGTGCCAGCAGCCCCGGGACTAGCGGACCTATCTCCTACAATGAGCAGTTCTTC.